This passage covers 22 T cell receptor beta chains from one sample sequenced in a study of T cell responses to AZD1222 COVID-19 vaccine. TCRdb's table, derived via immunoSEQ multiplex PCR, lists solely in-frame clones and lacks some. The repertoire consists of about 110,000 clones, with roughly 90% occurring once and the leading ten covering 1% to 1.5%. The material sequenced was peripheral blood, taken on day 0 of AZD1222 vaccination. The receptor source for this set is an adult in good health.

The chain recombines TRBV9 with TRBJ2-5, with D perhaps TRBD2 (7 bases). The V and J ends lost 0 bases and 4 bases respectively, with 13 bases between them. Germline lookup yields CDR1 SGDLS and CDR2 YYNGEE. The CDR3 is 15 amino acids. The CDR3 loop reads CASSVGGGAVETQYF. The CDR3 coding sequence is TGTGCCAGCAGCGTAGGTGGGGGGGCCGTAGAGACCCAGTACTTC.

This clone was observed once. The CDR3 protein is CASSPGIDNEQFF. The CDR3, as DNA: TGTGCCAGCAGCCCGGGTATCGACAATGAGCAGTTCTTC. The chain couples TRBV14 to TRBJ2-1; D call uncertain. Trimming took 4 bases from V and 5 from J, leaving 9 bases between them. The length of the CDR3 is 13 residues. The germline CDR1 and CDR2 sequences are SGHDN and FVKESK.

As concerns this clone: The same CDR3 also results from other DNA sequences found in this sample. The chain uses TRBV15 and TRBJ2-3; D gene unclear. Germline values: CDR1 LNHNV, CDR2 YYDKDF (reference sequence). V lost 0 bases and J lost 5, with 6 bases in between. This CDR3 region has 13 residues. In DNA, the CDR3 is TGTGCCACCAGCAGAGATCTAGGAGATACGCAGTATTTT. Its protein is CATSRDLGDTQYF.

DNA for the CDR3: TGTGCCAGCAGCTTAGAGGTCCTAGCGGTGTACAATGAGCAGTTCTTC. This gives the protein CASSLEVLAVYNEQFF. The chain links TRBV7-2 to TRBJ2-1; 7 positions agree with TRBD2. Per germline, CDR1 SGHTA and CDR2 FQGNSA. After removal of 1 base from V and 4 bases from J, the junction contained 7 bases not matched to a gene. The CDR3 totals 16 residues.

The J gene is TRBJ1-1, the V gene TRBV5-1; D uncertain. Germline assignment: CDR1 SGHRS and CDR2 YFSETQ. This CDR3 has 14 amino acids. V shed 2 bases and J shed 1 base, with 9 bases lying between them. The CDR3 coding sequence is TGCGCCAGCAGCTTTGTGGCGAGGAACACTGAAGCTTTCTTT. Translated, it gives CASSFVARNTEAFF.

This chain links TRBV24-1 with TRBJ2-5; tentatively, D is TRBD1 or TRBD2 (5 bases each). This CDR3 is 15 amino acids long. Germline V gives CDR1 KGHDR, CDR2 SFDVKD. V lost 4 bases to trimming and J lost 2 bases, with 13 bases between them. The CDR3, as DNA: TGTGCCACCAGTGACTATTCTTGGGGGCAAGAGACCCAGTACTTC. It codes for CATSDYSWGQETQYF.

This sequence joins TRBV27 and TRBJ1-5; no clear D gene. V gave up 6 bases and J gave up 4 bases, with 16 bases separating them. The CDR3 spans 15 residues. Germline V gives CDR1 MNHEY, CDR2 SMNVEV (reference sequence). As DNA, the CDR3 is TGTGCCAGCAGACCCAGAGAGGCGGGGAATCAGCCCCAGCATTTT. Amino acid sequence: CASRPREAGNQPQHF.

The V and J genes are TRBV7-2 and TRBJ2-2; 7 nucleotides agree with TRBD1. Germline CDR1 is SGHTA and CDR2 is FQGNSA. V lost 4 bases, J lost 4 bases, and 6 bases stayed unmatched. CDR3 length equals 15 residues. The CDR3 nucleotides are TGTGCCAGCAGCTCAGAGCAGGGGGTCACCGGGGAGCTGTTTTTT. It encodes CASSSEQGVTGELFF.

The chain joins TRBV28 to TRBJ2-7; D tentatively fits TRBD1 or TRBD2 (5 bases each). There are 14 residues in the CDR3. Trimming took off 7 bases at V and 0 bases at J, with 13 bases between the two ends. Germline CDR1 is MDHEN and CDR2 is SYDVKM. The CDR3 nucleotides read TGTGCCAGCACCAAGGGGCGGGCCTCCTACGAGCAGTACTTC. It specifies CASTKGRASYEQYF.

The chain links TRBV30 to TRBJ2-7; 8 bases fit TRBD2. The CDR3 spans 14 residues. Looked up from germline, CDR1 is GTSNPN and CDR2 is SVGIG (reference sequence). The trim removed 3 bases at V and 5 bases at J, leaving 9 bases unmatched. CDR3 region: CAWSDLRGADEQYF. The CDR3 DNA follows: TGTGCCTGGAGCGACCTGCGGGGGGCGGACGAGCAGTACTTC.

J is TRBJ1-5 and V is TRBV2; D uncertain. The germline V gene encodes CDR1 SNHLY and CDR2 FYNNEI. The CDR3 is 13 amino acids. Trimming stripped 4 bases from V and 4 bases from J, with 8 bases between. Here the CDR3 DNA reads TGTGCCAGCAGTGTCGGCCGGAATCAGCCCCAGCATTTT. It translates to CASSVGRNQPQHF.

V gene TRBV28 combines with J gene TRBJ1-1; 7 bases line up with TRBD1. The CDR3 length is 15 residues. Germline CDR1 reads MDHEN; CDR2 reads SYDVKM. The V gene end was trimmed by 6 bases and the J gene end by 0 bases; junction bases not matched to a gene: 7. DNA for the CDR3: TGTGCCAGCAGCCAGACAGGGATTATGAACACTGAAGCTTTCTTT. Protein product: CASSQTGIMNTEAFF.

This clone has only one observation. The J gene is TRBJ1-2, the V gene TRBV27; TRBD1 matches at 10 bases. V trimming: 6 bases; J trimming: 8 bases; junction bases outside the gene matches: 12. From germline, CDR1 is MNHEY and CDR2 SMNVEV (reference sequence). The CDR3 contains 15 residues. The chain's CDR3 is CASSNPGQGPSGYTF. The CDR3, as DNA: TGTGCCAGCAGCAACCCGGGACAGGGGCCCTCCGGCTACACCTTC.

V gene TRBV14 combines with J gene TRBJ2-7; no clear D gene. Between the trimmed V and J ends, which lost 4 bases and 5 bases, there was a span of 6 bases. The CDR3 loop spans 11 amino acids. Germline CDR1 SGHDN, CDR2 FVKESK. The CDR3 sequence: CASSLRHEQYF. Written as DNA, the CDR3 is TGTGCCAGCAGCCTACGGCACGAGCAGTACTTC.

V gene TRBV18 combines with J gene TRBJ2-7, with 10 bases aligning to TRBD1. The CDR3 length is 14 residues. The V and J ends lost 8 bases and 3 bases, in that order; junction bases with no gene match: 7. The germline gives CDR1 KGHSH, CDR2 LQKENI. CDR3 residues: CASTETGGIYEQYF. CDR3 bases: TGTGCCAGCACTGAGACAGGGGGCATCTACGAGCAGTACTTC.

The chain is built from TRBV28 and TRBJ1-5; unclear D gene. Germline loops: CDR1 MDHEN, CDR2 SYDVKM. CDR3 length: 13 amino acids. V lost 2 bases, J lost 4 bases, and 6 bases lay in between. CDR3 bases: TGTGCCAGCAGTTTAGCGGGAAATCAGCCCCAGCATTTT. Translating gives CASSLAGNQPQHF.

This rearrangement joins TRBV5-1 to TRBJ1-3; no reliable D call. This CDR3 is built from 16 residues. Germline CDR1 and CDR2: SGHRS and YFSETQ. Trimming pared 4 bases from V and 1 base from J, leaving 15 bases between. CDR3 region: CASSPGGSASGNTIYF. The CDR3, as DNA: TGCGCCAGCAGCCCCGGAGGGTCAGCGTCTGGAAACACCATATATTTT.

The table lists this clone with a count of one. This chain uses TRBV30 with TRBJ1-3; unclear D gene. Germline lookup yields CDR1 GTSNPN and CDR2 SVGIG (reference sequence). CDR3 length equals 15 residues. V was shortened by 6 bases and J by 0 bases, with 15 bases between the two germline ends. The CDR3 protein is CACQNRGSSGNTIYF. In nucleotides, the CDR3 is TGTGCCTGTCAAAATCGAGGCAGCTCTGGAAACACCATATATTTT.

V is TRBV6-2 or TRBV6-3 and J is TRBJ2-1; TRBD2 might be the D (5 bases). With 0 bases removed from V and 4 bases from J, the gap between germline ends came to 7 bases. This CDR3 has 14 amino acids. Germline assignment: CDR1 MNHEY and CDR2 SVGEGT. CDR3: CASSYSGRYNEQFF. DNA of the CDR3: TGTGCCAGCAGTTACTCAGGGAGATACAATGAGCAGTTCTTC.

The chain uses TRBV12-5 and TRBJ1-3, with a possible D match to TRBD1 (6 bases). CDR3 size: 14 residues. Germline CDR1 is LGHNT and CDR2 is FRNRAP. The germline V and J ends were trimmed by 3 bases and 2 bases, with 8 bases remaining between them. Here the CDR3 reads CASGLNRAGNTIYF. The CDR3 nucleotides are TGTGCTAGTGGTTTAAACAGGGCTGGAAACACCATATATTTT.

The chain carries TRBV18 and TRBJ1-1; D unresolved. The CDR3 covers 12 residues. V shed 6 bases and J shed 5 bases, with 10 bases lying between them. The germline CDR1 and CDR2 sequences are KGHSH and LQKENI. This CDR3 reads CASSPYGTEAFF. CDR3 DNA: TGTGCCAGCTCTCCCTACGGGACTGAAGCTTTCTTT.

The rearrangement links TRBV19 to TRBJ1-5, with D perhaps TRBD1 (6 bases). Germline V lookup: CDR1 LNHDA, CDR2 SQIVND (reference sequence). Trimming shortened V by 7 bases and J by 1 base, and 14 bases separated the two germline ends. The CDR3 runs 15 residues. For the CDR3, the DNA is TGTGCCAGTAAAGTCAATCAGGGGAGCAATCAGCCCCAGCATTTT. Translating gives CASKVNQGSNQPQHF.